These T cell receptor beta chains were read from a single sample in a study of T cell repertoires in cytomegalovirus infection. Each CDR3 protein gets one entry after TCRdb re-called the reads with MiXCR. The sample yields about 770,000 distinct CDR3 sequences, just under 30% seen once. Their recognized antigens are unknown. The sample consisted of cultured CD8+ T cells from PBMCs, taken from culture after CMV antigen stimulation. These receptors all stem from a human donor in good health (CMV status not recorded). Some clones in this sample may be carry-over from other donors' samples. CDR3s include the opening cysteine and the closing phenylalanine or tryptophan. The D gene is left open where the match is weak. A row's size may be missing; if present it is once, few, many or a size class.

CDR3nt: TGTGCCAGTATAGAGAGGGGGCATAGCACTGAAGCTTTCTTT
CDR3aa: CASIERGHSTEAFF
j_gene: TRBJ1-1
d_gene: TRBD1
abundance: NA
v_gene: TRBV19

CDR3nt: TGCGCCAGCAGTCAATCAGACACAGATACGCAGTATTTT
CDR3aa: CASSQSDTDTQYF
j_gene: TRBJ2-3
d_gene: NA
abundance: many
v_gene: TRBV23-1

CDR3nt: TGTGCCAGCAGCTTCCGGGGGGGGATGTACGAGCAGTACTTC
CDR3aa: CASSFRGGMYEQYF
j_gene: TRBJ2-7
d_gene: TRBD2
abundance: NA
v_gene: TRBV5-4

CDR3nt: TGTGTCAGCAGCGTAGGTCAGGGCACTGAAGCTTTCTTT
CDR3aa: CVSSVGQGTEAFF
j_gene: TRBJ1-1
d_gene: NA
abundance: NA
v_gene: TRBV9

CDR3nt: TGTGCCAGCAGGGTCTGGGCTACCCCTAACTATGGCTACACCTTC
CDR3aa: CASRVWATPNYGYTF
j_gene: TRBJ1-2
d_gene: NA
abundance: NA
v_gene: TRBV6-1

CDR3nt: TGCAGCGTTGAGTATGAGGGTGGGAGGAGCACTGAAGCTTTCTTT
CDR3aa: CSVEYEGGRSTEAFF
j_gene: TRBJ1-1
d_gene: NA
abundance: few
v_gene: TRBV29-1

CDR3nt: TGTGCCAGCAGCTTAGGGGGACTAGCGGGGGGGCGTCTGGAGACCCAGTACTTC
CDR3aa: CASSLGGLAGGRLETQYF
j_gene: TRBJ2-5
d_gene: TRBD2
abundance: few
v_gene: TRBV7-9

CDR3nt: TGTGCCAGCAGACGCAGGGCCAGCTATGGCTACACCTTC
CDR3aa: CASRRRASYGYTF
j_gene: TRBJ1-2
d_gene: NA
abundance: few
v_gene: TRBV5-6

CDR3nt: TGTGCCAGCAACCCTCGCGGCAGGGGGCAGACCGGGGAGCTGTTTTTT
CDR3aa: CASNPRGRGQTGELFF
j_gene: TRBJ2-2
d_gene: TRBD1
abundance: few
v_gene: TRBV6-5

CDR3nt: TGTGCCAGCAGTTTTAGAAGGGGCAGCACAGATACGCAGTATTTT
CDR3aa: CASSFRRGSTDTQYF
j_gene: TRBJ2-3
d_gene: NA
abundance: NA
v_gene: TRBV28

CDR3nt: TGTGCCAGCAGTCCAGGGTCCATCGGAGGGACTGAAGCTTTCTTT
CDR3aa: CASSPGSIGGTEAFF
j_gene: TRBJ1-1
d_gene: NA
abundance: few
v_gene: TRBV27

CDR3nt: TGTGCCAGCAGTTTAGGGCAGGGGTTCGATGGCTACACCTTC
CDR3aa: CASSLGQGFDGYTF
j_gene: TRBJ1-2
d_gene: NA
abundance: NA
v_gene: TRBV27

CDR3nt: TGTGCCAGTAGTATCCCACTGAATCAGCCCCAGCATTTT
CDR3aa: CASSIPLNQPQHF
j_gene: TRBJ1-5
d_gene: NA
abundance: few
v_gene: TRBV19

CDR3nt: TGTGCCAGCAGCTGGACTAGCGGGGGGGCCGGAGAGACCCAGTACTTC
CDR3aa: CASSWTSGGAGETQYF
j_gene: TRBJ2-5
d_gene: TRBD2
abundance: few
v_gene: TRBV12-3/TRBV12-4

CDR3nt: TGTGCCAGCAGTGAAGGGGACTCAAGGGGGGACGAGCAGTACTTC
CDR3aa: CASSEGDSRGDEQYF
j_gene: TRBJ2-7
d_gene: NA
abundance: NA
v_gene: TRBV6-1

CDR3nt: TGTGCCAGCAGTTGGGGGGGACAGGGAAATGAGCAGTTCTTC
CDR3aa: CASSWGGQGNEQFF
j_gene: TRBJ2-1
d_gene: TRBD1
abundance: NA
v_gene: TRBV27

CDR3nt: TGTGCCAGCAGCTTGGAGGCGGGAGGGTACGAGCAGTACTTC
CDR3aa: CASSLEAGGYEQYF
j_gene: TRBJ2-7
d_gene: TRBD2
abundance: NA
v_gene: TRBV5-6

CDR3nt: TGTGCCAGCAGGGGACTTGACCTAGGCACTAATGAAAAACTGTTTTTT
CDR3aa: CASRGLDLGTNEKLFF
j_gene: TRBJ1-4
d_gene: NA
abundance: NA
v_gene: TRBV12-3/TRBV12-4

CDR3nt: TGTGCCAGCAGCTTGGGTGGAAGGAACTACGAGCAGTACTTC
CDR3aa: CASSLGGRNYEQYF
j_gene: TRBJ2-7
d_gene: NA
abundance: once
v_gene: TRBV5-5

CDR3nt: TGCGCCAGCAGCTTGTGGGACGTGGGACTAGCGACAGATACGCAGTATTTT
CDR3aa: CASSLWDVGLATDTQYF
j_gene: TRBJ2-3
d_gene: TRBD2
abundance: NA
v_gene: TRBV5-1

CDR3nt: TGTGCCAGCCAGGGGGGCTTGGGCCCAGATACGCAGTATTTT
CDR3aa: CASQGGLGPDTQYF
j_gene: TRBJ2-3
d_gene: NA
abundance: NA
v_gene: TRBV27

CDR3nt: TGTGCCATCGTGGGGATAGGGGACTACGAGCAGTACTTC
CDR3aa: CAIVGIGDYEQYF
j_gene: TRBJ2-7
d_gene: NA
abundance: NA
v_gene: TRBV10-3

CDR3nt: TGTGCCATCAGCCAACCGGGACAGCTGGTCCACTATGGCTACACCTTC
CDR3aa: CAISQPGQLVHYGYTF
j_gene: TRBJ1-2
d_gene: TRBD1
abundance: once
v_gene: TRBV10-3

CDR3nt: TGTGCCAGCAGCTTATCGCGGGGGGGCACCTACAATGAGCAGTTCTTC
CDR3aa: CASSLSRGGTYNEQFF
j_gene: TRBJ2-1
d_gene: TRBD2
abundance: NA
v_gene: TRBV12-3/TRBV12-4

CDR3nt: TGTGCCAGCAGCCGGCGGGGGGGCCGGACCGGGGAGCTGTTTTTT
CDR3aa: CASSRRGGRTGELFF
j_gene: TRBJ2-2
d_gene: TRBD2
abundance: NA
v_gene: TRBV7-9

CDR3nt: TGTGCCAGCAGCCAACTTACTCACCTAGGGGTCCAGCGAGAAAAACTGTTTTTT
CDR3aa: CASSQLTHLGVQREKLFF
j_gene: TRBJ1-4
d_gene: NA
abundance: few
v_gene: TRBV14